This entry lists 30 T cell receptor beta chains sequenced from one sample in a study of T-cell reconstitution after alpha-beta-depleted transplantation in children. Library preparation (for TCRbeta) was performed with unique molecular identifiers. TCRdb called the PCR reads again in MiXCR, with one record for every CDR3 protein. The table lists about 240,000 distinct CDR3 sequences, about a quarter of them singletons. The sample here was PBMCs, taken before TCRalphabeta/CD19-depleted stem cell transplant. The receptors originated from a girl aged 2-10 years with Fanconi anemia, due to receive a stem cell transplant.

This clonotype was recorded at least ten times. This sequence joins TRBV6-5 and TRBJ2-7; 10 bases line up with TRBD2. This CDR3 spans 15 amino acids. The J segment lost 2 bases and the V segment lost 6 bases, leaving 7 bases of the junction unmatched. Per germline, CDR1 MNHEY and CDR2 SVGAGI. The CDR3: CASSRRSGGAYEQYF. CDR3 bases: TGTGCCAGCAGCCGCCGGAGCGGGGGGGCCTACGAGCAGTACTTC.

This clonotype was detected many times. V gene TRBV3-1 combines with J gene TRBJ2-7, with 7 bases aligning to TRBD1. The CDR3 runs 14 residues. Germline-derived CDR1 and CDR2 are LGHDT and YNNKEL (reference sequence). Germline trimming cut 1 base from V and 1 base from J; bases unmatched to any gene: 1. CDR3 amino acids: CASSQAGQSYEQYF. The CDR3 DNA is TGTGCCAGCAGCCAAGCGGGACAGTCCTACGAGCAGTACTTC.

Many counts were recorded for this clonotype. The V call is TRBV5-1, the J call TRBJ2-5; D perhaps matches TRBD1 (5 bases). The V end lost 7 bases, the J end lost 4 bases, and 23 bases lay between the germline ends. CDR3 size: 16 residues. CDR1 SGHRS and CDR2 YFSETQ come from the germline V gene. The CDR3 nucleotides read TGCGCCAGCGGGGCCTCCGCAGGGTCGTACCGAGAGACCCAGTACTTC. Translating gives CASGASAGSYRETQYF.

The chain recombines TRBV20-1 with TRBJ2-7; 10 bases are a match to TRBD2. The CDR3 covers 13 residues. CDR1 and CDR2 from the germline V gene are DFQATT and SNEGSKA (reference sequence). J was trimmed by 4 bases and V by 8 bases; bases with no gene match: 8. The CDR3 loop reads CSSQLAGLYEQYF. CDR3 coding DNA: TGCAGTTCCCAACTAGCGGGGTTGTACGAGCAGTACTTC.

The V call is TRBV20-1, the J call TRBJ2-1; D remains unclear. Deletions cut 6 bases from V and 4 bases from J, with 10 bases between. CDR1 and CDR2 (germline): DFQATT, SNEGSKA (reference sequence). The CDR3 has 12 residues. CDR3 region: CSAWTVYNEQFF. The CDR3 nucleotides are TGCAGTGCCTGGACCGTTTACAATGAGCAGTTCTTC.

The chain uses TRBV12-3 or TRBV12-4 and TRBJ2-6; a possible D gene is TRBD1 (5 bases). V shed 3 bases and J shed 1 base, with 16 bases lying between them. The CDR3 sequence is 18 residues long. CDR3 sequence: CASSFDSFSHSGANVLTF. The CDR3 DNA sequence: TGTGCCAGCAGTTTCGACAGTTTTAGTCATTCTGGGGCCAACGTCCTGACTTTC.

V gene TRBV29-1 combines with J gene TRBJ1-4; D is uncertain. Trimming left V 2 bases short and J 7 bases short, with 11 bases between. Germline V CDR1 and CDR2: SQVTM, ANQGSEA. This CDR3 spans 13 amino acids. The CDR3 spells CSVERGYGEKLFF. The CDR3 DNA reads TGCAGCGTTGAAAGAGGGTACGGTGAAAAACTGTTTTTT.

This chain joins TRBV19 and TRBJ2-2; no clear D. Per the germline V gene, CDR1 is LNHDA and CDR2 is SQIVND (reference sequence). The CDR3 runs 15 residues. Trimming cost V 3 bases and J 6 bases, with 14 bases left between them. The CDR3 here is CASSIGRVQAGELFF. CDR3 DNA sequence: TGTGCCAGTAGTATCGGCCGGGTTCAAGCCGGGGAGCTGTTTTTT.

There are many counts of this clonotype. DNA of the CDR3: TGTGCCAGCAGTTTAAAGTCGTCAGGGGAGTACGAGCAGTACTTC. It is translated as CASSLKSSGEYEQYF. J is TRBJ2-7 and V is TRBV28, with TRBD1 as a possible D gene (6 bases). CDR1 and CDR2 (germline): MDHEN, SYDVKM. With 2 bases removed from V and 4 bases from J, the gap between germline ends came to 15 bases. The CDR3 loop spans 15 amino acids.

The chain couples TRBV20-1 to TRBJ2-3, with D possibly being TRBD1 or TRBD2 (5 bases each). This CDR3 region has 15 residues. The germline V and J ends were trimmed by 6 bases and 2 bases, with 18 bases remaining between them. In germline, CDR1 is DFQATT, CDR2 SNEGSKA (reference sequence). Written as DNA, the CDR3 is TGCAGTGCCAGCAGGGAGCAGTGGGTCACAGATACGCAGTATTTT. Its protein product is CSASREQWVTDTQYF.

The chain links TRBV7-2 to TRBJ2-3; weak D call: TRBD2 (5 bases). Germline loops: CDR1 SGHTA, CDR2 FQGNSA. Trimming cost V 5 bases and J 3 bases, with 12 bases left between them. The CDR3 is 14 residues long. Written as DNA, the CDR3 is TGTGCCAGCAGCGTAACTAGTAAAACAGATACGCAGTATTTT. Its translation: CASSVTSKTDTQYF.

This clonotype occurred many times. The chain links TRBV12-3 or TRBV12-4 to TRBJ2-7, with D perhaps matching TRBD2 (5 bases). This CDR3 comprises 14 residues. With 1 base removed from V and 2 bases from J, the gap between germline ends came to 9 bases. For the CDR3, the DNA is TGTGCCAGCAGTTTAGAGCGGAGCACCTACGAGCAGTACTTC. Its protein is CASSLERSTYEQYF.

This clonotype was found a few times. V and J are TRBV30 and TRBJ2-7; a weak D match, TRBD2 (6 bases). Per the germline V gene, CDR1 is GTSNPN and CDR2 is SVGIG (reference sequence). V was pared by 3 bases and J by 7 bases, with 19 bases between. The CDR3 consists of 14 residues. The CDR3 loop reads CAWSPLAGRGEQYF. CDR3 DNA: TGTGCCTGGAGCCCCCTCGCGGGAAGGGGAGAGCAGTACTTC.

This clonotype was seen at least ten times. The genes are TRBV29-1 and TRBJ2-7; the D call may be TRBD1 or TRBD2 (6 bases each). The V gene lost 3 bases and the J gene lost 5 bases, with 14 bases spanning the gap. The CDR3 length is 13 residues. In germline, CDR1 is SQVTM, CDR2 ANQGSEA. CDR3 in DNA: TGCAGCGTTGAGGAGGGGGAGAAGAACGAGCAGTACTTC. Its translation: CSVEEGEKNEQYF.

The V call is TRBV28, the J call TRBJ2-3; TRBD2 matches 7 bases. The CDR3 length is 14 residues. Trimming removed 8 bases from V and 3 bases from J; junction bases left unmatched: 8. The V gene's germline CDR1 is MDHEN and CDR2 SYDVKM. As DNA, the CDR3 is TGTGCCAGCGGGTTAGCGGGTCCGACAGATACGCAGTATTTT. Translated: CASGLAGPTDTQYF. Full variable domain (missing parts from reference TRBV28 and TRBJ2-3): DVKVTQSSRYLVKRTGEKVFLECVQDMDHENMFWYRQDPGLGLRLIYFSYDVKMKEKGDIPEGYSVSREKKERFSLILESASTNQTSMYLCASGLAGPTDTQYFGPGTRLTVL.

The chain is built from TRBV10-1 and TRBJ2-1; possible D gene TRBD1, 6 bases. V was clipped by 0 bases and J by 3 bases, with 12 bases between them. CDR3 length: 16 amino acids. CDR1 WNHNN and CDR2 SYGVQD come from the germline V gene (reference sequence). CDR3 sequence (DNA): TGCGCCAGCAGTGAGTCGATGCAGGGGTTCTACAATGAGCAGTTCTTC. It is translated as CASSESMQGFYNEQFF.

The rearrangement links TRBV7-9 to TRBJ2-7, with a tentative D call TRBD2 (6 bases). CDR1 is SEHNR and CDR2 is FQNEAQ in the germline V gene (reference sequence). The CDR3 consists of 14 residues. V was shortened by 2 bases and J by 5 bases, with 13 bases between the two germline ends. The DNA for the CDR3 is TGTGCCAGCAGCTTAACGGGAGCTGGAGACGAGCAGTACTTC. The encoded protein is CASSLTGAGDEQYF.

V usage is TRBV25-1 and J usage is TRBJ2-7; a weak D match, TRBD1 (6 bases). Germline CDR1 reads MGHDK; CDR2 reads SYGVNS. There are 13 residues in the CDR3. The V end lost 3 bases, the J end lost 2 bases, and 8 bases lay between the germline ends. CDR3 in DNA: TGTGCCAGCAGTGAGACAGGAACCTACGAGCAGTACTTC. Protein: CASSETGTYEQYF.

This clonotype has only a few counts. The V and J genes are TRBV29-1 and TRBJ2-1, with a tentative D call TRBD1 (6 bases). The CDR3 runs to 13 residues. V lost 4 bases, J lost 5 bases, and 12 bases lay in between. Germline loops: CDR1 SQVTM, CDR2 ANQGSEA. The CDR3 DNA reads TGCAGCGTTGTCCGGGACATTAACAATGAGCAGTTCTTC. Its protein is CSVVRDINNEQFF.

This clonotype was observed a few times. CDR3 DNA sequence: TGTGCCAGCAGCCTGGACAGTTTATACAATGAGCAGTTCTTC. Its protein product is CASSLDSLYNEQFF. J is TRBJ2-1 and V is TRBV7-2; tentative D call: TRBD1 (6 bases). CDR3 length equals 14 residues. Germline V gene lookup returns CDR1 SGHTA and CDR2 FQGNSA. With 5 bases removed from V and 4 bases from J, the gap between germline ends came to 12 bases.

The rearrangement links TRBV29-1 to TRBJ2-7, with D unresolved. CDR1 and CDR2 (germline): SQVTM, ANQGSEA. V lost 4 bases, J lost 1 base, and 8 bases lay in between. The CDR3 is made up of 12 amino acids. CDR3 sequence: CSVGNPSYEQYF. In DNA form, the CDR3 reads TGCAGCGTTGGTAACCCATCCTACGAGCAGTACTTC.

This clonotype was detected many times. The chain combines TRBV10-1 with TRBJ2-3; maybe TRBD1 (5 bases). Germline CDR1 and CDR2: WNHNN and SYGVQD (reference sequence). V was shortened by 0 bases and J by 2 bases, with 6 bases between the two germline ends. CDR3 length: 14 amino acids. Written as DNA, the CDR3 is TGCGCCAGCAGTGAGTCGACAGACACAGATACGCAGTATTTT. Translating gives CASSESTDTDTQYF.

CDR3 residues: CSVQGPETDTQYF. The CDR3 nucleotides are TGCAGCGTTCAGGGGCCCGAGACAGATACGCAGTATTTT. This chain links TRBV29-1 with TRBJ2-3; weak D call: TRBD1 (6 bases). Germline V gene lookup returns CDR1 SQVTM and CDR2 ANQGSEA. Trimming took 5 bases from V and 3 from J, leaving 12 bases between them. There are 13 residues in the CDR3.

This clonotype was recorded at least ten times. The chain is built from TRBV20-1 and TRBJ2-1; D call uncertain. Germline CDR1 reads DFQATT; CDR2 reads SNEGSKA (reference sequence). The length of the CDR3 is 16 residues. With 8 bases removed from V and 4 bases from J, the gap between germline ends came to 24 bases. CDR3 sequence: CSLPSLIHGPYNEQFF. In nucleotides, the CDR3 is TGCAGTCTCCCCAGCCTGATTCACGGACCATACAATGAGCAGTTCTTC.

The V call is TRBV28, the J call TRBJ2-1; D gene uncertain. This CDR3 has 15 amino acids. Germline V gene sequence: CDR1 MDHEN, CDR2 SYDVKM. Trimming left V 3 bases short and J 3 bases short, with 12 bases between. The CDR3 protein is CASSFPNVFYNEQFF. In nucleotides, the CDR3 is TGTGCCAGCAGTTTCCCCAACGTATTCTACAATGAGCAGTTCTTC.

The sample holds many counts of this clonotype. The chain carries TRBV20-1 and TRBJ1-1; D perhaps matches TRBD1 (5 bases). Trimming left V 8 bases short and J 7 bases short, with 29 bases between. The length of the CDR3 is 16 residues. From germline, CDR1 is DFQATT and CDR2 SNEGSKA (reference sequence). CDR3 loop: CSSLLYLPSGVGEAFF. Here the CDR3 DNA reads TGCAGTTCCTTGCTCTACTTACCTTCGGGGGTGGGTGAAGCTTTCTTT.

This chain links TRBV7-2 with TRBJ2-7; D might be TRBD2 (6 bases). The germline V gene encodes CDR1 SGHTA and CDR2 FQGNSA. The V end lost 1 base, the J end lost 6 bases, and 16 bases lay between the germline ends. CDR3 length: 15 residues. The CDR3 region has the DNA TGTGCCAGCAGCTTAGGGCCGGGAGTGAGGTTCGAGCAGTACTTC. Protein sequence: CASSLGPGVRFEQYF. Full variable domain (remainder filled in from reference TRBV7-2 and TRBJ2-7): GAGVSQSPSNKVTEKGKDVELRCDPISGHTALYWYRQSLGQGLEFLIYFQGNSAPDKSGLPSDRFSAERTGGSVSTLTIQRTQQEDSAVYLCASSLGPGVRFEQYFGPGTRLTVT.

The chain couples TRBV20-1 to TRBJ2-1; 13 nucleotides line up with TRBD2. The junction had 5 bases not matched to a gene; V was cut back by 6 bases and J by 6 bases. The CDR3 covers 14 residues. Germline CDR1 is DFQATT and CDR2 is SNEGSKA (reference sequence). The CDR3 nucleotides read TGCAGTGCCACACTAGCGGGGGGGCCCAATGAGCAGTTCTTC. Translation: CSATLAGGPNEQFF.

This clonotype was recorded many times. This chain links TRBV12-3 or TRBV12-4 with TRBJ2-2, with 13 bases matching TRBD2. The J segment lost 4 bases and the V segment lost 5 bases, leaving 7 bases of the junction unmatched. CDR3 length: 17 residues. CDR3 loop: CASSTGTSGAGTGELFF. Written as DNA, the CDR3 is TGTGCCAGCAGTACCGGGACTAGCGGGGCTGGCACCGGGGAGCTGTTTTTT.

V is TRBV20-1 and J is TRBJ1-1; maybe TRBD1 (6 bases). The CDR3 covers 15 residues. Trimming removed 0 bases from V and 2 bases from J, with 13 bases in between. Germline V CDR1 and CDR2: DFQATT, SNEGSKA (reference sequence). CDR3 amino acids: CSARDGIQGNTEAFF. CDR3 nucleotides: TGCAGTGCTAGAGATGGCATACAGGGAAACACTGAAGCTTTCTTT.